The 22 T cell receptor beta chains below come from one sample, sequenced in a study of early T cells in non-severe SARS-CoV-2 infection. MiXCR, run by TCRdb on the 5' RACE reads, gives a single entry per CDR3 protein. The sample shows about 63,000 distinct CDR3 sequences, over 10% of them seen only once. The sample was whole blood. The receptors were gathered from an adult who was a healthcare worker with PCR-confirmed SARS-CoV-2 infection or an uninfected control (not recorded which).

This clonotype was observed at least ten times. The CDR3 nucleotides read TGTGCCAGCAGTTACTCGGGCGGTCGTGGTTTAGAGACCCAGTACTTC. This codes for CASSYSGGRGLETQYF. This rearrangement joins TRBV6-2 or TRBV6-3 to TRBJ2-5; D remains unclear. Germline V gene lookup returns CDR1 MNHEY and CDR2 SVGEGT. The CDR3 extends over 16 amino acids. The V end was cut by 0 bases, the J end by 4 bases, with 15 bases between.

This clonotype was observed a few times. The chain uses TRBV15 and TRBJ2-3, with unresolved D. In germline, CDR1 is LNHNV, CDR2 YYDKDF (reference sequence). V was cut by 2 bases and J by 0 bases, with 3 bases left in between. The CDR3 has 13 amino acids. The CDR3 here is CATSRPSTDTQYF. For the CDR3, the DNA is TGTGCCACCAGCAGACCTAGCACAGATACGCAGTATTTT.

The CDR3 is CASSVAGGPREQFF. The CDR3 DNA follows: TGTGCCAGCAGCGTAGCGGGGGGGCCAAGGGAGCAGTTCTTC. This chain uses TRBV9 with TRBJ2-1, with TRBD2 matching over 8 bases. The V gene's germline CDR1 is SGDLS and CDR2 YYNGEE. The CDR3 consists of 14 residues. Trimming removed 0 bases from V and 10 bases from J; junction bases left unmatched: 6.

V gene TRBV6-5 combines with J gene TRBJ2-3; TRBD1 matches at 7 bases. The CDR3 has 15 amino acids. Germline CDR1 is MNHEY and CDR2 is SVGAGI. V trimming: 0 bases; J trimming: 5 bases; junction bases outside the gene matches: 5. The CDR3 reads CASSYSRQGVDTQYF. CDR3 nucleotide sequence: TGTGCCAGCAGTTACTCGAGGCAGGGGGTAGATACGCAGTATTTT.

This clonotype has more than one count but fewer than ten. The rearrangement uses TRBV5-1 and TRBJ1-5; D not resolved. The CDR3 consists of 15 residues. Germline CDR1 SGHRS, CDR2 YFSETQ. The germline V and J ends were trimmed by 2 bases and 0 bases, with 9 bases remaining between them. This CDR3 reads CASSFNSYSNQPQHF. The DNA for the CDR3 is TGCGCCAGCAGCTTCAACAGTTATAGCAATCAGCCCCAGCATTTT.

V usage is TRBV7-9 and J usage is TRBJ1-1; D is undetermined. CDR3 length equals 12 residues. Germline lookup yields CDR1 SEHNR and CDR2 FQNEAQ (reference sequence). V was clipped by 5 bases and J by 2 bases, with 6 bases between them. CDR3 bases: TGTGCCAGCAGCGTATTCAACACTGAAGCTTTCTTT. Amino acids: CASSVFNTEAFF. Looking up the rest from reference TRBV7-9 and TRBJ1-1 gives the full variable domain: DTGVSQNPRHKITKRGQNVTFRCDPISEHNRLYWYRQTLGQGPEFLTYFQNEAQLEKSRLLSDRFSAERPKGSFSTLEIQRTEQGDSAMYLCASSVFNTEAFFGQGTRLTVV.

This rearrangement joins TRBV19 to TRBJ1-5; 10 bases line up with TRBD1. The CDR3 is 17 amino acids. Trimming at V came to 3 bases and at J to 7 bases, leaving 12 bases not matched to a gene. CDR1 and CDR2 (germline): LNHDA, SQIVND (reference sequence). CDR3 bases: TGTGCCAGTAGTATTCGGGGGACAGGGGTCTCTCGCCAGCCCCAGCATTTT. Translated: CASSIRGTGVSRQPQHF. Complete variable domain (other parts from reference TRBV19 and TRBJ1-5): DGGITQSPKYLFRKEGQNVTLSCEQNLNHDAMYWYRQDPGQGLRLIYYSQIVNDFQKGDIAEGYSVSREKKESFPLTVTSAQKNPTAFYLCASSIRGTGVSRQPQHFGDGTRLSIL.

The chain joins TRBV10-2 to TRBJ1-1; D is perhaps TRBD1 (5 bases). V was pared by 4 bases and J by 4 bases, with 13 bases between. Germline V gene sequence: CDR1 WSHSY, CDR2 SAAADI. The CDR3 sequence is 14 residues long. This chain's CDR3 is CASSVTGGVTEAFF. The CDR3 bases are TGCGCCAGCAGTGTTACAGGCGGCGTCACTGAAGCTTTCTTT.

This clonotype was found a few times. This chain connects TRBV6-5 to TRBJ2-7; no definite D call. There are 14 residues in the CDR3. Germline V gene sequence: CDR1 MNHEY, CDR2 SVGAGI. Trimming removed 8 bases from V and 0 bases from J, with 14 bases in between. CDR3 in amino acids: CASESATGSYEQYF. Written as DNA, the CDR3 is TGTGCCAGCGAGTCCGCAACGGGCTCCTACGAGCAGTACTTC.

The V and J genes are TRBV7-8 and TRBJ2-7; D is unclear. Germline values: CDR1 SGHVS, CDR2 FQNEAQ. The CDR3 totals 12 residues. V was clipped by 1 base and J by 5 bases, with 6 bases between them. For the CDR3, the DNA is TGTGCCAGCAGCTTAGACGGGCACGAGCAGTACTTC. Translation gives CASSLDGHEQYF. The full variable domain, in which reference TRBV7-8 and TRBJ2-7 provide the parts outside the CDR3, is GAGVSQSPRYKVAKRGQDVALRCDPISGHVSLFWYQQALGQGPEFLTYFQNEAQLDKSGLPSDRFFAERPEGSVSTLKIQRTQQEDSAVYLCASSLDGHEQYFGPGTRLTVT.

A few counts support this clonotype. The chain uses TRBV7-9 and TRBJ1-1; the D is unclear. This CDR3 has 11 residues. Trimming removed 5 bases from V and 3 bases from J, with 4 bases in between. Germline V lookup: CDR1 SEHNR, CDR2 FQNEAQ (reference sequence). As DNA, the CDR3 is TGTGCCAGCAGCCCCTACACTGAAGCTTTCTTT. Its translation is CASSPYTEAFF.

This clonotype has just a few counts. The chain couples TRBV2 to TRBJ1-1, with a tentative D call TRBD1 (5 bases). The germline V gene encodes CDR1 SNHLY and CDR2 FYNNEI. Between the trimmed V and J ends, which lost 7 bases and 7 bases, there was a span of 13 bases. CDR3 length equals 12 residues. CDR3 sequence (DNA): TGTGCCAGCATTCCTACCGGGGGTGAAGCTTTCTTT. The encoded protein is CASIPTGGEAFF.

This clonotype was counted ten times or more. The chain links TRBV7-9 to TRBJ1-5; the D is unclear. Trimming stripped 7 bases from V and 0 bases from J, with 4 bases between. Germline V gene sequence: CDR1 SEHNR, CDR2 FQNEAQ (reference sequence). This CDR3 spans 12 amino acids. The DNA of the CDR3 is TGTGCCAGCACCGATAGCAATCAGCCCCAGCATTTT. Residues: CASTDSNQPQHF.

This clonotype occurred many times. This chain joins TRBV18 and TRBJ2-3, with 10 nucleotides matching TRBD1. The V gene end was trimmed by 3 bases and the J gene end by 5 bases; junction bases not matched to a gene: 8. The CDR3 runs to 16 residues. Germline CDR1 reads KGHSH; CDR2 reads LQKENI. In DNA, the CDR3 is TGTGCCAGCTCACCGATGGCCGGGACAGGGGAAGATACGCAGTATTTT. Protein sequence: CASSPMAGTGEDTQYF.

This clonotype was recorded many times. CDR3 amino acids: CASSPRTGGAYTEAFF. The CDR3, as DNA: TGTGCCAGCTCACCCCGGACAGGGGGCGCGTACACTGAAGCTTTCTTT. The chain links TRBV18 to TRBJ1-1; 11 positions agree with TRBD1. This CDR3 contains 16 residues. Germline V lookup: CDR1 KGHSH, CDR2 LQKENI. V lost 3 bases and J lost 3; bases outside the gene matches: 6.

This clonotype has at least ten counts. The chain recombines TRBV6-2 or TRBV6-3 with TRBJ1-2; D unclear. This CDR3 has 13 residues. CDR1 MNHEY and CDR2 SVGEGT come from the germline V gene. Trimming removed 0 bases from V and 5 bases from J, with 7 bases in between. CDR3 loop: CASSYSTLYGYTF. The CDR3 region has the DNA TGTGCCAGCAGTTACTCGACTCTTTATGGCTACACCTTC.

This clonotype has just a few counts. This chain uses TRBV11-2 with TRBJ1-1; TRBD1 matches 9 bases. V lost 5 bases to trimming and J lost 4 bases; unmatched junction nucleotides: 14. The CDR3 sequence is 17 residues long. CDR1 and CDR2 (germline): SGHAT, FQNNGV. The CDR3 loop is CASSPRTGALWGTEAFF. The CDR3 DNA follows: TGTGCCAGCAGCCCCCGGACAGGGGCCCTCTGGGGCACTGAAGCTTTCTTT.

CDR3 sequence reads: CASSLEVQPQHF. In DNA, the CDR3 is TGTGCCAGCAGCTTAGAAGTTCAGCCCCAGCATTTT. The chain links TRBV7-2 to TRBJ1-5; D not certain. Germline values: CDR1 SGHTA, CDR2 FQGNSA. The CDR3 has 12 residues. V lost 1 base to trimming and J lost 6 bases, with 4 bases between them.

Only a few counts were recorded for this clonotype. The genes are TRBV2 and TRBJ2-7; D could derive from TRBD1 or TRBD2 (6 bases each). V shed 3 bases and J shed 6 bases, with 15 bases lying between them. The germline CDR1 and CDR2 sequences are SNHLY and FYNNEI. CDR3 length equals 14 residues. The CDR3 sequence: CASSDGRGQIEQYF. The CDR3 DNA sequence: TGTGCCAGCAGTGACGGTCGGGGGCAAATCGAGCAGTACTTC.

This clonotype was recorded a few times. The gene calls are TRBV7-2 and TRBJ1-5; 7 nucleotides align to TRBD1. V lost 5 bases and J lost 3; bases outside the gene matches: 4. This CDR3 is built from 14 residues. Germline-derived CDR1 and CDR2 are SGHTA and FQGNSA. CDR3 loop: CASSTGQVNQPQHF. As DNA, the CDR3 is TGTGCCAGCAGCACCGGACAGGTCAATCAGCCCCAGCATTTT.

This clonotype was recorded a few times. J is TRBJ2-5 and V is TRBV4-2; the D is unclear. The V gene's germline CDR1 is LGHNA and CDR2 YNFKEQ. V shed 1 base and J shed 6 bases, with 9 bases lying between them. The CDR3 extends over 13 amino acids. CDR3 coding DNA: TGTGCCAGCAGCCAAGTCTCCAGCCAGACCCAGTACTTC. Its translation is CASSQVSSQTQYF.

This clonotype turned up a few times. V is TRBV6-5 and J is TRBJ2-5; the D gene could be TRBD1 or TRBD2 (5 bases each). Trimming removed 6 bases at V and 5 bases at J, with 10 bases between. The CDR3 is 12 residues long. In germline, CDR1 is MNHEY, CDR2 SVGAGI. CDR3 sequence reads: CASRRGQETQYF. The CDR3 nucleotides are TGTGCCAGCAGACGGGGCCAGGAGACCCAGTACTTC.